A selection of T cell receptor beta chains follows, all from one sample in a study of neurological immune-mediated disorders. TCRdb recomputed calls from the 5' RACE reads with MiXCR, one row per CDR3 protein. Among about 120,000 distinct CDR3 sequences listed, about 3.4% were seen once. The sequenced material came from PBMCs. These receptors came from a woman aged 25 to 45 with multiple sclerosis. Both conserved end residues are part of each CDR3. The D gene is left open where the match is weak. Clone size, where shown, is once, few, many, or a class for clones that have expanded.

many	TRBV4-1	TRBJ2-2	TRBD2	TGCGCCAGCAGCCAACCAGGGAGGGGCACCGGGGAGCTGTTTTTT	CASSQPGRGTGELFF
-	TRBV15	TRBJ1-2	-	TGTGCCACCAGCGTGCGCCGGGCGTCGAACGCGGGAGGCTACACCTTC	CATSVRRASNAGGYTF
few	TRBV12-3/TRBV12-4	TRBJ1-5	-	TGTGCCAGCAGCCAGTTCGATCAGCCCCAGCATTTT	CASSQFDQPQHF
-	TRBV6-5	TRBJ2-7	TRBD1	TGTGCCAGCTGTGAACTAGGACAGGGGGCCCACGAGCAGTACTTC	CASCELGQGAHEQYF
many	TRBV12-3/TRBV12-4	TRBJ2-2	-	TGTGCCAGCAGTCTCCCAATGGTCGGGGAGCTGTTTTTT	CASSLPMVGELFF
many	TRBV18	TRBJ2-2	-	TGTGCCAGCTCACCGGATTTTCGGGACCCAGGAAAACGGGACACCGGGGAGCTGTTTTTT	CASSPDFRDPGKRDTGELFF
many	TRBV20-1	TRBJ1-1	-	TGCAGTGCTAGAGATCTGAGGGGTAACACTGAAGCTTTCTTT	CSARDLRGNTEAFF
many	TRBV12-3/TRBV12-4	TRBJ1-3	-	TGTGCCAGCAGTTTATTGGGATCCTCTCCTGGAAACACCATATATTTT	CASSLLGSSPGNTIYF
many	TRBV27	TRBJ1-5	-	TGTGCCAGCAGTTTTGCGGGAAGCAATCAGCCCCAGCATTTT	CASSFAGSNQPQHF
many	TRBV3-1	TRBJ1-3	-	TGTGCCAGCAGCCAAGATCTGTTCTCTGGAAACACCATATATTTT	CASSQDLFSGNTIYF
many	TRBV10-3	TRBJ2-7	-	TGTGCCATCAGTGATCAGACCTACGAGCAGTACTTC	CAISDQTYEQYF
many	TRBV7-2	TRBJ1-5	-	TGTGCCAGCAGCTACCGCATAGGTGAGGCCAATCAGCCCCAGCATTTT	CASSYRIGEANQPQHF
many	TRBV10-3	TRBJ2-5	TRBD2	TGTGCCATCGGCGAGGCGGGAGGGTCGGTTGAGACCCAGTACTTC	CAIGEAGGSVETQYF
many	TRBV20-1	TRBJ2-3	-	TGCAGTGCCGGACAGCCAACAGATACGCAGTATTTT	CSAGQPTDTQYF
many	TRBV18	TRBJ2-7	-	TGTGCCAGCTCACCATTGGGGTACGAGCAGTACTTC	CASSPLGYEQYF
many	TRBV11-2	TRBJ2-1	-	TGTGCCAGCAGCCCGAACCCCGGGACCGACTACAATGAGCAGTTCTTC	CASSPNPGTDYNEQFF
many	TRBV15	TRBJ1-5	-	TGTGCCACCAGCAGGTCCCCCCGGGGCCTAAGCAATCAGCCCCAGCATTTT	CATSRSPRGLSNQPQHF
many	TRBV6-1	TRBJ1-1	-	TGTGCCAGCAGTAAACGGGACATCAAGAACACTGAAGCTTTCTTT	CASSKRDIKNTEAFF
many	TRBV20-1	TRBJ1-1	-	TGCAGTGCTAGAGTAGTTAGAAATATGAACACTGAAGCTTTCTTT	CSARVVRNMNTEAFF
many	TRBV7-2	TRBJ2-3	-	TGTGCCAGCAGCCTAATTAGCACAGATACGCAGTATTTT	CASSLISTDTQYF
-	TRBV10-3	TRBJ1-2	-	TGTGCCATCAGTGGCCCGCAGGGTAATTTCGACTATGGCTACACCTTC	CAISGPQGNFDYGYTF
many	TRBV27	TRBJ2-2	-	TGCGCCAGCAGCTCCCCGACCGGGGAGCTGTTTTTT	CASSSPTGELFF
many	TRBV20-1	TRBJ1-2	-	TGCAGTGCTAGAGCACCAAACCGACAGGCTAACTATGGCTACACCTTC	CSARAPNRQANYGYTF
many	TRBV7-2	TRBJ1-5	-	TGTGCCAGCAGCCGCCAGTCGGGGGGCAATCAGCCCCAGCATTTT	CASSRQSGGNQPQHF
many	TRBV7-7	TRBJ2-1	TRBD2	TGTGCCAGCAGCCCAGGACTAGCGGGGTACAATGAGCAGTTCTTC	CASSPGLAGYNEQFF
many	TRBV6-2/TRBV6-3	TRBJ1-5	-	TGTGCCAGCAGTTACCAGGGAATCCCCCAGCCCCAGCATTTT	CASSYQGIPQPQHF
many	TRBV12-3/TRBV12-4	TRBJ2-1	-	TGTGCCAGCAGTTTAGCGTGGGGGGGCCGCTTCAATGAGCAGTTCTTC	CASSLAWGGRFNEQFF
many	TRBV7-9	TRBJ2-7	-	TGTGCCAGCAGCTGGGTTAACAGGGACGAGCAGTACTTC	CASSWVNRDEQYF
few	TRBV27	TRBJ1-6	TRBD1	TGTGCCAGCAGTTTCTCCGGGACAGATAGTTCACCCCTACACTTT	CASSFSGTDSSPLHF